Listed below are T cell receptor beta chains from one sample, sequenced in a study of identical twins. TCRdb re-analysed the 5' RACE reads in MiXCR, keeping a single row per CDR3 protein. This sample has a few hundred thousand distinct CDR3 sequences; more than 9% occur once, and the top ten carry 3%. Separately, the same data were catalogued under a study of yellow fever vaccine responses in identical twins.

The sample taken for sequencing was PBMCs. These receptors originate from a woman under 30 in good health. CDR3s include the opening cysteine and the closing phenylalanine or tryptophan. The D gene is left open where the match is weak. The size field is filled for only some rows; it gives once, few, many or a size class.

J gene: TRBJ2-6; clone size: -; D gene: -; V gene: TRBV3-1; CDR3 DNA: TGTGCCAGCAGCCCACGAATCCTATACGGACTGTCTGGCGGGGCCAACGTCCTGACTTTC; CDR3 protein: CASSPRILYGLSGGANVLTF
J gene: TRBJ2-5; clone size: few; D gene: -; V gene: TRBV4-2; CDR3 DNA: TGTGCCAGCAGCCAAGATATGGGTCGGGTGAGTGGAGAGACCCAGTACTTC; CDR3 protein: CASSQDMGRVSGETQYF
J gene: TRBJ2-7; clone size: few; D gene: TRBD2; V gene: TRBV24-1; CDR3 DNA: TGTGCCACCAGTGACCCCGGGACTAGCGGCTACGAGCAGTACTTC; CDR3 protein: CATSDPGTSGYEQYF
J gene: TRBJ2-6; clone size: -; D gene: -; V gene: TRBV4-3; CDR3 DNA: TGCGCCAGCAGCCAAGATCTCTCTGGGGCCAACGTCCTGACTTTC; CDR3 protein: CASSQDLSGANVLTF
J gene: TRBJ2-5; clone size: -; D gene: TRBD2; V gene: TRBV12-3/TRBV12-4; CDR3 DNA: TGTGCCAGCAGTTTACGTCTAGCGGGGGGAAGGCGGGAAGAGACCCAGTACTTC; CDR3 protein: CASSLRLAGGRREETQYF
J gene: TRBJ2-7; clone size: many; D gene: TRBD2; V gene: TRBV20-1; CDR3 DNA: TGCAGTGCTAGAGATCGGGGACTAGCGGGGCGCTTCTCCTACGAGCAGTACTTC; CDR3 protein: CSARDRGLAGRFSYEQYF
J gene: TRBJ2-5; clone size: many; D gene: -; V gene: TRBV15; CDR3 DNA: TGTGCCACCAGCAGAGGAGAGGGGGGATCAGAGACCCAGTACTTC; CDR3 protein: CATSRGEGGSETQYF
J gene: TRBJ2-7; clone size: many; D gene: -; V gene: TRBV5-1; CDR3 DNA: TGCGCCAGCAGCTTGGTTGGTTCTGGGCAGTCCTACGAGCAGTACTTC; CDR3 protein: CASSLVGSGQSYEQYF
J gene: TRBJ2-7; clone size: few; D gene: TRBD2; V gene: TRBV4-2; CDR3 DNA: TGTGCCAGCAGCCAATGGGCTGGCGGGGGAGGTTCCGACGAGCAGTACTTC; CDR3 protein: CASSQWAGGGGSDEQYF
J gene: TRBJ2-2; clone size: many; D gene: TRBD1; V gene: TRBV29-1; CDR3 DNA: TGCAGCGTTGTGACAGGGGGCGAAATTGGCTCTGCCGGGGAGCTGTTTTTT; CDR3 protein: CSVVTGGEIGSAGELFF
J gene: TRBJ2-2; clone size: few; D gene: -; V gene: TRBV5-1; CDR3 DNA: TGCGCCAGCAGCTTATACGCGGACACCGGGGAGCTGTTTTTT; CDR3 protein: CASSLYADTGELFF
J gene: TRBJ2-3; clone size: -; D gene: TRBD1; V gene: TRBV6-5; CDR3 DNA: TGTGCCAGCAGTTATTCGACAGGGGGGATACCAGATACGCAGTATTTT; CDR3 protein: CASSYSTGGIPDTQYF
J gene: TRBJ2-2; clone size: -; D gene: -; V gene: TRBV5-1; CDR3 DNA: TGCGCCAGCAAAGGGGCATGGAACACCGGGGAGCTGTTTTTT; CDR3 protein: CASKGAWNTGELFF
J gene: TRBJ2-1; clone size: -; D gene: TRBD2; V gene: TRBV7-2; CDR3 DNA: TGTGCCAGCAGCCATCGACTAGCGGGGGCCCTAGGGAGGCAGTTCTTC; CDR3 protein: CASSHRLAGALGRQFF
J gene: TRBJ2-1; clone size: -; D gene: TRBD2; V gene: TRBV4-2; CDR3 DNA: TGTGCCAGCAGCCACCCGGGACTAGCGGCTTCCTACAATGAGCAGTTCTTC; CDR3 protein: CASSHPGLAASYNEQFF
J gene: TRBJ2-7; clone size: -; D gene: -; V gene: TRBV18; CDR3 DNA: TGTGCCAGCTCACCCCTGACCGGAGGCTCCTCGGGTGACGAGCAGTACTTC; CDR3 protein: CASSPLTGGSSGDEQYF
J gene: TRBJ2-7; clone size: few; D gene: TRBD1; V gene: TRBV7-9; CDR3 DNA: TGTGCCAGCAGTCCTGGACAGGGCAGAACCTACGAGCAGTACTTC; CDR3 protein: CASSPGQGRTYEQYF
J gene: TRBJ2-7; clone size: once; D gene: -; V gene: TRBV12-3/TRBV12-4; CDR3 DNA: TGTGCCAGCAGAACAGCAATGGCCTACGAGCAGTACTTC; CDR3 protein: CASRTAMAYEQYF
J gene: TRBJ2-5; clone size: -; D gene: -; V gene: TRBV29-1; CDR3 DNA: TGCAGCGTCCAATCCGGGGGGCAGGAGACCCAGTACTTC; CDR3 protein: CSVQSGGQETQYF
J gene: TRBJ2-7; clone size: many; D gene: -; V gene: TRBV18; CDR3 DNA: TGTGCCAGCAGCCCGCCGTCCTACGAGCAGTACTTC; CDR3 protein: CASSPPSYEQYF
J gene: TRBJ2-7; clone size: many; D gene: TRBD1; V gene: TRBV12-3/TRBV12-4; CDR3 DNA: TGTGCCAGCAGTCACAGGGGCCCCGTGAGGGAGCAGTACTTC; CDR3 protein: CASSHRGPVREQYF
J gene: TRBJ2-2; clone size: -; D gene: -; V gene: TRBV6-5; CDR3 DNA: TGTGCCAGCAGTTACTCCCTCCAAGGGGGGCACACCGGGGAGCTGTTTTTT; CDR3 protein: CASSYSLQGGHTGELFF
J gene: TRBJ2-4; clone size: many; D gene: TRBD2; V gene: TRBV12-5; CDR3 DNA: TGTGCTAGTGCCAAAACTAGCGGGGGGTGGCCGGGAAACATTCAGTACTTC; CDR3 protein: CASAKTSGGWPGNIQYF
J gene: TRBJ1-4; clone size: -; D gene: TRBD1; V gene: TRBV6-5; CDR3 DNA: TGTGCCAGCAGTTACTCTGGGACAGAGGGTGAAAAACTGTTTTTT; CDR3 protein: CASSYSGTEGEKLFF
J gene: TRBJ2-7; clone size: few; D gene: -; V gene: TRBV6-5; CDR3 DNA: TGTGCCAGCAGTTACTCTCCTGCCGTAAAAGGGTACGAGCAGTACTTC; CDR3 protein: CASSYSPAVKGYEQYF
J gene: TRBJ1-6; clone size: few; D gene: TRBD1; V gene: TRBV10-3; CDR3 DNA: TGTGCCACGTCGACAGGGACTTCACCCCTCCACTTT; CDR3 protein: CATSTGTSPLHF
J gene: TRBJ2-5; clone size: few; D gene: TRBD2; V gene: TRBV20-1; CDR3 DNA: TGCAGTGCTAGAGACTTAATAGCGGGGGGGCATACGGGAGAGACCCAGTACTTC; CDR3 protein: CSARDLIAGGHTGETQYF